This TCR beta chain was sequenced during a study of T cells in Graves' hyperthyroidism and ophthalmopathy. The study's findings and limits: Among clonotypes expanded in thyroid above 0.001, most were also found in blood.

This clonotype was picked up many times. Its antigen is unidentified. Amplified regions were TCR beta CDR3 sequences from RNA transcripts. When the TCR CDR3 underwent first-round RT-PCR, the HTBI primer set was used. Via MiXCR, TCRdb re-called the multiplex PCR reads, giving one row per CDR3 protein. The sample has 480,000 or so distinct CDR3 sequences, around 15% seen once. Germline values: CDR1 SGHDN, CDR2 FVKESK. V lost 4 bases to trimming and J lost 3 bases, with 8 bases between them. The CDR3 covers 13 residues. The sample was blood. The J gene is TRBJ2-3, the V gene TRBV14; D not resolved. The clonotype originates from a woman under 30 with Graves' hyperthyroidism. The DNA for the CDR3 is TGTGCCAGCAGCCCTCGTCCTACAGATACGCAGTATTTT. Translation gives CASSPRPTDTQYF.